This T cell receptor beta chain was sequenced for a study of regulatory T cells in long-lasting Graves disease. Both iRepertoire HTBI primers and Arm-PCR of CDR3 regions were used to build the TCR beta libraries. TCRdb re-derived calls from the multiplex PCR reads in MiXCR, one entry per CDR3 protein. This table has about 530,000 distinct CDR3 sequences, 16% appearing once. Stated time point: newly diagnosed GD, antithyroid drugs for less than 3 months. There was RNA extracted from PBMCs, and the TCR library was made from it. Germline trimming cut 3 bases from V and 7 bases from J; bases unmatched to any gene: 11. The CDR3 extends over 16 amino acids. Germline CDR1 reads SGDLS; CDR2 reads YYNGEE. The same data also contributed to another study, on T cells in Graves' hyperthyroidism and ophthalmopathy.

This sample comprised peripheral blood mononuclear cells (PBMCs), obtained at new diagnosis, from a patient treated with antithyroid drugs. The rearrangement uses TRBV9 and TRBJ2-2; the match to TRBD1 covers 8 bases. This TCR was sampled from a woman aged 35-65 years with Graves disease. The CDR3 loop reads CASSGSRTGMVGELFF. The CDR3 DNA sequence: TGTGCCAGCAGCGGATCCCGGACAGGGATGGTCGGGGAGCTGTTTTTT.